The 9 T cell receptor beta chains reported below all come from one sample, sequenced in a study of T cell repertoires in cytomegalovirus infection (dated by TCRdb to the late 2010s). For these TCRs, the target antigens are not known. The sample's treatment or condition label, decoded: in vitro stimulation with specific CMV peptide epitopes to enrich CMV-specific T cells. The sample was run on an Illumina HiSeq 1500. TCRdb trimmed public reads at Q25 via fastp, called clones via MiXCR and kept in-frame beta chains. All rows with the same CDR3 protein become a single entry with the most common DNA and genes. The sample table records about 160,000 distinct CDR3 sequences; about a fifth of these occur just once. Roughly 25% of the sample is taken by the ten largest. The material was CD8+ T cells from cultured PBMCs, obtained from culture after CMV antigen stimulation. These receptors originate from a human donor in good health (CMV status not recorded). Some clones in this sample may be carry-over from other donors' samples.

This clonotype was seen more than once but under ten times. The chain is built from TRBV12-3 or TRBV12-4 and TRBJ1-2; no reliable D call. The V end lost 7 bases, the J end lost 3 bases, and 18 bases lay between the germline ends. The CDR3 is 15 residues long. This CDR3 is CASNLGTDGYYGYTF. CDR3 bases: TGTGCCAGCAACCTAGGTACCGACGGGTACTATGGCTACACCTTC.

The J gene is TRBJ1-4, the V gene TRBV7-6; D gene unclear. Germline V gene data show CDR1 as SGHVS and CDR2 as FNYEAQ. The CDR3 loop spans 15 amino acids. The V gene lost 6 bases and the J gene lost 3 bases, with 14 bases spanning the gap. The CDR3 loop is CASSEVPRPNEKLFF. The CDR3 DNA follows: TGTGCCAGCAGTGAGGTACCAAGACCTAATGAAAAACTGTTTTTT.

The chain combines TRBV7-9 with TRBJ1-2; D is possibly TRBD1 (5 bases). V dropped 7 bases and J dropped 4 bases, with 16 bases sitting between them. The length of the CDR3 is 14 residues. Germline V gene sequence: CDR1 SEHNR, CDR2 FQNEAQ (reference sequence). The DNA of the CDR3 is TGTGCCAGCACCCAGGGAGGGGAAGGCTATGGCTACACCTTC. It yields the protein CASTQGGEGYGYTF.

In this sample, this clonotype turned up once. The rearrangement uses TRBV10-3 and TRBJ2-7; D is ambiguous. The CDR3 loop spans 12 amino acids. Trimming cost V 5 bases and J 2 bases, with 7 bases left between them. Germline V lookup: CDR1 ENHRY, CDR2 SYGVKD. CDR3 sequence (DNA): TGTGCCATCAGTACACAGCCCTACGAGCAGTACTTC. Its translation: CAISTQPYEQYF.

This clonotype was observed a handful of times. The chain combines TRBV10-3 with TRBJ2-7, with D possibly matching TRBD2 (5 bases). The length of the CDR3 is 14 residues. The germline V and J ends were trimmed by 5 bases and 0 bases, with 11 bases remaining between them. Germline V gives CDR1 ENHRY, CDR2 SYGVKD. Here the CDR3 DNA reads TGTGCCATCAGTTACGAGGACTTCTCCTACGAGCAGTACTTC. Translating gives CAISYEDFSYEQYF.

V usage is TRBV7-6 and J usage is TRBJ2-2; D call uncertain. The CDR3 runs to 12 residues. Between the trimmed V and J ends, which lost 1 base and 6 bases, there was a span of 3 bases. The germline CDR1 and CDR2 sequences are SGHVS and FNYEAQ. Here the CDR3 reads CASSLDPGELFF. In DNA, the CDR3 is TGTGCCAGCAGCTTAGATCCCGGGGAGCTGTTTTTT.

This clonotype was recorded a few times. The gene calls are TRBV27 and TRBJ1-4; 7 bases agree with TRBD1. With 5 bases clipped from V and 8 bases from J, the junction kept 5 bases outside the gene matches. Looked up from germline, CDR1 is MNHEY and CDR2 is SMNVEV (reference sequence). The CDR3 loop spans 13 amino acids. The CDR3 DNA follows: TGTGCCAGCAGTAGGGGGCCGGGAGAAAAACTGTTTTTT. Protein sequence: CASSRGPGEKLFF.

Worth noting for this clonotype: A read error may produce the germline difference seen at one junction end. As DNA, the CDR3 is TGTGCCAGCACCGTGTCAAGGGTCGGAGAGCAGTATTTC. Its protein is CASTVSRVGEQYF. This rearrangement joins TRBV7-6 to TRBJ2-7; no firm D call. Germline-derived CDR1 and CDR2 are SGHVS and FNYEAQ. This CDR3 spans 13 amino acids. The full variable domain, rest sourced from reference TRBV7-6 and TRBJ2-7, is GAGVSQSPRYKVTKRGQDVALRCDPISGHVSLYWYRQALGQGPEFLTYFNYEAQQDKSGLPNDRFSAERPEGSISTLTIQRTEQRDSAMYRCASTVSRVGEQYFGPGTRLTVT.

The chain joins TRBV28 to TRBJ2-7; D may correspond to TRBD1 or TRBD2 (5 bases each). This CDR3 is 13 amino acids long. The V gene's germline CDR1 is MDHEN and CDR2 SYDVKM. The V end lost 8 bases, the J end lost 2 bases, and 13 bases lay between the germline ends. CDR3 sequence (DNA): TGTGCCAGCTGGGGGACCCAAACCTACGAGCAGTACTTC. Translation gives CASWGTQTYEQYF. Complete variable domain (other parts from reference TRBV28 and TRBJ2-7): DVKVTQSSRYLVKRTGEKVFLECVQDMDHENMFWYRQDPGLGLRLIYFSYDVKMKEKGDIPEGYSVSREKKERFSLILESASTNQTSMYLCASWGTQTYEQYFGPGTRLTVT.